The entry below gives a single T cell receptor beta chain sequence along with its context. Looked up from germline, CDR1 is MGHRA and CDR2 is YSYEKL. The CDR3 has 15 residues. The germline V and J ends were trimmed by 3 bases and 4 bases, with 15 bases remaining between them. Allocation to cohorts depended on clinical history reported by the participants. The table came from immunoSEQ multiplex PCR; TCRdb's copy has only in-frame clones and leaves some out. The repertoire holds 250,000 or so clones, with 70% to 90% as singletons. The sample is drawn from a study of blood T cell repertoires in COVID-19. Across the study: The samples span acute and convalescent COVID-19 from the United States, Italy and Spain. Sample material is recorded as cDNA or gDNA derived from T cells, B-cell-depleted T cells, or PBMCs.

The sequence was collected from a woman between 40 and 55 years old with acute COVID-19. The rearrangement joins TRBV4-1 to TRBJ1-2, with a possible D match to TRBD1 (6 bases). The sequencing sample was made of PBMCs or T cells enriched from blood (not recorded which). The CDR3 DNA follows: TGCGCCAGCAGCCAGACGGGAGGGGGAATCTATGGCTACACCTTC. Its translation: CASSQTGGGIYGYTF.